This is a list of T cell receptor beta chains from one sample in a study of blood T cell repertoires in COVID-19. Measured with immunoSEQ multiplex PCR; TCRdb has only the in-frame clones, and not every one. The top ten clones hold roughly 5% of a sample with roughly 120,000 clones, about 92% of them seen once. Material: peripheral blood. The source of these receptors is a man aged 55 to 70 with COVID-19, enrolled during active disease. The CDR3 runs from the conserved cysteine through the conserved F or W. The order of the fields is J gene, D gene, V gene, CDR3 protein, CDR3 DNA. D genes are given only for firm matches.

TRBJ2-1,TRBD1,TRBV19,CASRGQGTYNEQFF,TGTGCCAGCAGAGGACAGGGAACTTACAATGAGCAGTTCTTC
TRBJ2-1,TRBD2,TRBV7-2,CASSLGSGSSYNEQFF,TGTGCCAGCAGCTTGGGGAGCGGGAGCTCCTACAATGAGCAGTTCTTC
TRBJ2-2,-,TRBV7-2,CASSLAALRSGELFF,TGTGCCAGCAGCTTAGCTGCGCTGAGGTCCGGGGAGCTGTTTTTT
TRBJ1-1,-,TRBV3-1/TRBV3-2,CASSQPSTGGTEAFF,TGTGCCAGCAGCCAACCCTCAACGGGAGGTACTGAAGCTTTCTTT
TRBJ2-5,TRBD2,TRBV9,CASSAGLAGSGQETQYF,TGTGCCAGCAGCGCGGGACTAGCGGGAAGTGGACAAGAGACCCAGTACTTC
TRBJ2-7,TRBD1,TRBV28,CASSRRQGSSDYEQYF,TGTGCCAGCAGTCGTCGACAGGGGTCCTCAGACTACGAGCAGTACTTC
TRBJ1-2,TRBD1,TRBV11-2,CASTALTGDGYTF,TGTGCCAGCACAGCATTGACAGGGGACGGCTACACCTTC
TRBJ1-5,-,TRBV5-6,CASSLGAQPQHF,TGTGCCAGCAGCTTGGGGGCCCAGCCCCAGCATTTT
TRBJ2-7,-,TRBV5-1,CASSLDGSGYEQYF,TGCGCCAGCAGCTTGGATGGTAGCGGATACGAGCAGTACTTC
TRBJ1-5,TRBD1,TRBV19,CASRWTGGNQPQHF,TGTGCCAGTAGATGGACAGGGGGCAATCAGCCCCAGCATTTT
TRBJ1-1,-,TRBV30,CAWSLGGGIGTEAFF,TGTGCCTGGAGCCTCGGCGGGGGCATCGGCACTGAAGCTTTCTTT